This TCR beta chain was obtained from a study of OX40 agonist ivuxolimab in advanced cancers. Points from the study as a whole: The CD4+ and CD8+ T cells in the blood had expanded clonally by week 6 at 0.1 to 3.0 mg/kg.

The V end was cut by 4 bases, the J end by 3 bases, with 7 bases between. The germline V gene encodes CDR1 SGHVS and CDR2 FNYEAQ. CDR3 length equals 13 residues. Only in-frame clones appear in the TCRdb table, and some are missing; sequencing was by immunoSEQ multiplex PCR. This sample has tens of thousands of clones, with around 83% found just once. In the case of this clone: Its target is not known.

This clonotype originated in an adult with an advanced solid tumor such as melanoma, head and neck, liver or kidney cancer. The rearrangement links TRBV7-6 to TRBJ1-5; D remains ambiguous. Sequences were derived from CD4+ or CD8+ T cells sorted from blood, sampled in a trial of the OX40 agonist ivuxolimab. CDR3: CASSSDLNQPQHF. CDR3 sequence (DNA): TGTGCCAGCAGCTCGGACCTCAATCAGCCCCAGCATTTT.